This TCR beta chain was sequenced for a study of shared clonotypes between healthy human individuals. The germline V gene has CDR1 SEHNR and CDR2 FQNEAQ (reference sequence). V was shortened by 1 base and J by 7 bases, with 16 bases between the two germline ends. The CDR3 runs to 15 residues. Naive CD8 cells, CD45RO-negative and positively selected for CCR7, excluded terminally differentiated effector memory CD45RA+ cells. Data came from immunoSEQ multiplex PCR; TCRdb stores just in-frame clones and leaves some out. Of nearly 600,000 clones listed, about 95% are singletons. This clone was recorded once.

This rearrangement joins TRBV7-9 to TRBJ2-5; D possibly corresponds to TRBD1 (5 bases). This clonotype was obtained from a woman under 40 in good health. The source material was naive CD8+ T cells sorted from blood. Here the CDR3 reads CASSLGGASWVTQYF. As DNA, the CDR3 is TGTGCCAGCAGCTTAGGGGGCGCGAGTTGGGTGACCCAGTACTTC.